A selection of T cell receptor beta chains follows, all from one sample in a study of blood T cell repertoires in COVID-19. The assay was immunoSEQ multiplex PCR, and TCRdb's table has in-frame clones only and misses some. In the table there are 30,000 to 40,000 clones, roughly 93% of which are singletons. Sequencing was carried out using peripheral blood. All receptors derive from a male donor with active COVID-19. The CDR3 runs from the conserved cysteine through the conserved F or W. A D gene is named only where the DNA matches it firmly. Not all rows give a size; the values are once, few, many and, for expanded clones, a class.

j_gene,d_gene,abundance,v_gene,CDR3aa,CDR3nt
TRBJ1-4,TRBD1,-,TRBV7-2,CASSLGTGNEKLFF,TGTGCCAGCAGCTTAGGGACAGGGAATGAAAAACTGTTTTTT
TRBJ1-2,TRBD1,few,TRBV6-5,CASSYSTGIGSYGYTF,TGTGCCAGCAGTTACTCGACAGGGATAGGGTCCTATGGCTACACCTTC
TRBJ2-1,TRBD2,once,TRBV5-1,CASSSLAGGSYNEQFF,TGCGCCAGCAGCTCCCTAGCGGGGGGCTCCTACAATGAGCAGTTCTTC
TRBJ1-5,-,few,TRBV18,CASSPGGNRNQPQHF,TGTGCCAGCTCACCAGGGGGGAATCGCAATCAGCCCCAGCATTTT
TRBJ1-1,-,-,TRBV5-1,CASSFQGRTEAFF,TGCGCCAGCAGCTTTCAGGGTCGGACTGAAGCTTTCTTT
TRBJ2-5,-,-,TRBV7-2,CASSPEWSKTQYF,TGTGCCAGCAGCCCCGAGTGGAGCAAGACCCAGTACTTC
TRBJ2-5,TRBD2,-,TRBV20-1,CSASDWSGGGQETQYF,TGCAGTGCTAGTGATTGGAGCGGGGGGGGCCAAGAGACCCAGTACTTC
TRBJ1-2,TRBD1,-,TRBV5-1,CASSLQGARLGYTF,TGCGCCAGCAGCTTACAGGGGGCGCGTCTAGGCTACACCTTC
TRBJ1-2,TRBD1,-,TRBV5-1,CASSSETTGKGYGYTF,TGCGCCAGCAGCTCAGAAACGACAGGGAAGGGCTATGGCTACACCTTC
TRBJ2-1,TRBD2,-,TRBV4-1,CASSQGGGYNEQFF,TGCGCCAGCAGCCAAGGCGGGGGTTACAATGAGCAGTTCTTC
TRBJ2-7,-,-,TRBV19,CASSIKGDSYEQYF,TGTGCCAGTAGTATCAAAGGGGACTCCTACGAGCAGTACTTC
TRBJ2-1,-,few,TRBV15,CATEVGGRNEQFF,TGTGCCACCGAGGTGGGGGGTCGCAATGAGCAGTTCTTC
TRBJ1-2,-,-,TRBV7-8,CASSARGARGYTF,TGTGCCAGCAGCGCGCGGGGGGCGCGTGGCTACACCTTC
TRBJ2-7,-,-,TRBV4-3,CASSQAGGDRSYEQYF,TGCGCCAGCAGCCAAGCGGGAGGGGACAGATCCTACGAGCAGTACTTC